A single sample gave rise to the 26 T cell receptor beta chains below, sequenced in a study of T cell responses to AZD1222 COVID-19 vaccine. Produced via immunoSEQ multiplex PCR; TCRdb's table is partial and in-frame only. This sample has 150,000 to 200,000 clones, with 90% to 95% found just once. Material: peripheral blood, obtained 28 days after the second dose of the MenACWY control vaccine. These receptor sequences come from an adult who received the MenACWY meningococcal vaccine as a control.

V and J are TRBV28 and TRBJ2-3; 10 bases are shared with TRBD2. The V segment lost 3 bases and the J segment 2 bases; nucleotides outside the gene matches: 5. This CDR3 is 16 amino acids long. The germline V gene has CDR1 MDHEN and CDR2 SYDVKM. CDR3: CASSFSGLAVTDTQYF. In DNA, the CDR3 is TGTGCCAGCAGTTTCTCTGGACTAGCGGTCACAGATACGCAGTATTTT. Supplemented by reference TRBV28 and TRBJ2-3, the full variable domain reads DVKVTQSSRYLVKRTGEKVFLECVQDMDHENMFWYRQDPGLGLRLIYFSYDVKMKEKGDIPEGYSVSREKKERFSLILESASTNQTSMYLCASSFSGLAVTDTQYFGPGTRLTVL.

This clone appeared once. CDR3 residues: CASGTGPPYEQYF. CDR3 DNA: TGTGCCAGCGGGACAGGCCCACCCTACGAGCAGTACTTC. The rearrangement uses TRBV6-5 and TRBJ2-7, with 8 bases fitting TRBD1. V lost 8 bases, J lost 2 bases, and 5 bases stayed unmatched. The length of the CDR3 is 13 residues. The germline CDR1 and CDR2 sequences are MNHEY and SVGAGI.

This clone was recorded once. The chain is built from TRBV21-1 and TRBJ1-1; no DNA check was done on the table's D call, TRBD1. TRBV21-1 is designated a pseudogene. The CDR3 is 14 residues long. Written as DNA, the CDR3 is TGTGCCAGCAGCAAAGAGACAGGGCCGGATGAAGCTTTCTTT. Protein: CASSKETGPDEAFF.

The V and J genes are TRBV6-1 and TRBJ1-1; D gene uncertain. CDR1 MNHNS and CDR2 SASEGT come from the germline V gene. Trimming stripped 0 bases from V and 0 bases from J, with 14 bases between. CDR3 length: 17 residues. The CDR3 DNA is TGTGCCAGCAGTGAAGCGTTGGTGGGCTTAATGAACACTGAAGCTTTCTTT. Its protein product is CASSEALVGLMNTEAFF.

The V call is TRBV7-6, the J call TRBJ2-1; the D gene is possibly TRBD1 (5 bases). The CDR3 extends over 15 amino acids. V was cut by 7 bases and J by 4 bases, with 17 bases left in between. Germline V gene sequence: CDR1 SGHVS, CDR2 FNYEAQ. The CDR3 protein is CASTWGSLNYNEQFF. The CDR3 nucleotides read TGTGCCAGCACCTGGGGCTCTCTTAATTACAATGAGCAGTTCTTC.

CDR3: CATSRDPATYEQYF. The CDR3 bases are TGTGCCACCAGCAGAGATCCAGCCACCTACGAGCAGTACTTC. V is TRBV15 and J is TRBJ2-7; D ambiguous. Germline V CDR1 and CDR2: LNHNV, YYDKDF (reference sequence). The CDR3 loop spans 14 amino acids. Trimming pared 0 bases from V and 2 bases from J, leaving 8 bases between.

This rearrangement joins TRBV3-1 (or the pseudogene TRBV3-2) to TRBJ1-3; possibly TRBD1 for D (5 bases). Trimming left V 4 bases short and J 0 bases short, with 10 bases between. This CDR3 has 15 residues. Germline CDR1 reads LGHDT; CDR2 reads YNNKEL (reference sequence). The CDR3 region is CASSPVGGSGNTIYF. The CDR3 DNA sequence: TGTGCCAGCAGCCCAGTTGGGGGCTCTGGAAACACCATATATTTT.

This chain links TRBV30 with TRBJ2-1; TRBD2 aligns across 8 bases. The CDR3 is 14 residues long. CDR1 is GTSNPN and CDR2 is SVGIG in the germline V gene (reference sequence). With V trimmed by 3 bases and J by 3 bases, 4 bases remained unmatched. The CDR3 sequence is CAWRNRGGYNEQFF. DNA for the CDR3: TGTGCCTGGAGGAATCGGGGGGGCTACAATGAGCAGTTCTTC.

The rearrangement uses TRBV19 and TRBJ1-2; TRBD1 matches 12 bases. Germline loops: CDR1 LNHDA, CDR2 SQIVND (reference sequence). Trimming cost V 3 bases and J 7 bases; bases outside gene matches: 6. The length of the CDR3 is 15 residues. CDR3 region: CASSIGGQGAFGYTF. CDR3 DNA sequence: TGTGCCAGTAGTATTGGGGGACAGGGGGCGTTTGGCTACACCTTC.

V and J are TRBV24-1 and TRBJ1-6; 9 bases align to TRBD1. Germline lookup yields CDR1 KGHDR and CDR2 SFDVKD. The CDR3 sequence is 16 residues long. The ends lost 11 bases at V and 3 bases at J; junction bases unmatched: 10. The CDR3 bases are TGTGCCATGGACAGGGGCAACAGATGCTATAATTCACCCCTCCACTTT. Its protein is CAMDRGNRCYNSPLHF.

The chain has TRBV24-1 and TRBJ2-1, with TRBD2 matching over 7 bases. Looked up from germline, CDR1 is KGHDR and CDR2 is SFDVKD. This CDR3 region has 14 residues. V shed 5 bases, J shed 7 bases, and the junction held 7 bases outside the gene matches. CDR3 nucleotide sequence: TGTGCCACCAGTGGCGGGGGAGGGTATAATGAGCAGTTCTTC. Translation gives CATSGGGGYNEQFF.

J is TRBJ1-5 and V is TRBV6-1, with D hard to call. CDR1 is MNHNS and CDR2 is SASEGT in the germline V gene. The CDR3 runs to 14 residues. Trimming removed 1 base at V and 7 bases at J, with 11 bases between. In DNA, the CDR3 is TGTGCCAGCAGTGAAGGGTGGATGGGACAGCCCCAGCATTTT. It is translated as CASSEGWMGQPQHF.

V gene TRBV6-6 combines with J gene TRBJ2-2, with 10 positions matching TRBD2. This CDR3 spans 15 amino acids. Trimming took 7 bases from V and 7 from J; bases not matched to a gene: 9. CDR1 is MNHNY, CDR2 SVGAGI, per germline (reference sequence). CDR3: CASTPAGGLIGELFF. The CDR3 DNA sequence: TGTGCCAGCACCCCAGCGGGGGGGCTTATCGGGGAGCTGTTTTTT.

V gene TRBV25-1 combines with J gene TRBJ1-2, with 9 bases identical to TRBD1. V was pared by 1 base and J by 4 bases, with 4 bases of the junction left unmatched. Germline CDR1 MGHDK, CDR2 SYGVNS. CDR3 length: 15 amino acids. CDR3 DNA sequence: TGTGCCAGCAGTGAATCTTCGGACAGGGGCTATGGCTACACCTTC. Translation: CASSESSDRGYGYTF.

The chain has TRBV4-2 and TRBJ1-3; D not certain. This CDR3 is built from 14 residues. Germline CDR1 and CDR2: LGHNA and YNFKEQ. The V end was cut by 4 bases, the J end by 0 bases, with 7 bases between. The CDR3 here is CASSPSGSGNTIYF. The CDR3 nucleotides read TGTGCCAGCAGCCCCAGTGGCTCTGGAAACACCATATATTTT.

V is TRBV5-5 and J is TRBJ1-4; D is unclear. This CDR3 spans 14 amino acids. Germline CDR1 is SGHKS and CDR2 is YYEKEE (reference sequence). The V gene lost 6 bases and the J gene lost 0 bases, with 9 bases spanning the gap. CDR3 sequence: CASMWKTTNEKLFF. CDR3 nucleotides: TGTGCCAGCATGTGGAAAACAACTAATGAAAAACTGTTTTTT.

The gene calls are TRBV7-8 and TRBJ1-1, with D perhaps matching TRBD1 (6 bases). Germline lookup yields CDR1 SGHVS and CDR2 FQNEAQ. This CDR3 is built from 15 residues. Trimming took off 0 bases at V and 4 bases at J, with 12 bases between the two ends. The CDR3: CASSLARGTGTEAFF. The CDR3 region has the DNA TGTGCCAGCAGCTTAGCGAGGGGGACCGGCACTGAAGCTTTCTTT.

For this clone: Other DNA sequences from this sample encode an identical CDR3 as well. The chain couples TRBV10-3 to TRBJ1-1, with a possible D match to TRBD1 (6 bases). The V and J ends lost 6 bases and 1 base respectively, with 9 bases between them. CDR1 and CDR2 from the germline V gene are ENHRY and SYGVKD. This CDR3 is built from 13 residues. In DNA form, the CDR3 reads TGTGCCATCAGGATACAGGGGAACACTGAAGCTTTCTTT. Protein: CAIRIQGNTEAFF.

This chain connects TRBV18 to TRBJ2-3; TRBD2 matches 11 bases. The CDR3 length is 18 residues. Germline assignment: CDR1 KGHSH and CDR2 LQKENI. Unmatched junction bases numbered 6, after V lost 1 base and J lost 0 bases. The DNA of the CDR3 is TGTGCCAGCTCACCACGAGCTAGCGGGGGGACTAGCACAGATACGCAGTATTTT. Translated, it gives CASSPRASGGTSTDTQYF.

The rearrangement joins TRBV6-5 to TRBJ2-2, with D maybe TRBD1 (6 bases). Trimming removed 3 bases at V and 0 bases at J, with 11 bases between. The CDR3 covers 16 residues. The germline V gene encodes CDR1 MNHEY and CDR2 SVGAGI. CDR3 nucleotides: TGTGCCAGCAGTTATCCACAGGGAGCGAACACCGGGGAGCTGTTTTTT. This encodes CASSYPQGANTGELFF.

The rearrangement uses TRBV5-1 and TRBJ2-1, with D uncertain. CDR3 size: 13 residues. Trimming removed 0 bases at V and 6 bases at J, with 7 bases between. Germline CDR1 and CDR2: SGHRS and YFSETQ. The CDR3 here is CASSLAASNEQFF. Here the CDR3 DNA reads TGCGCCAGCAGCTTGGCAGCTAGCAATGAGCAGTTCTTC. Using reference TRBV5-1 and TRBJ2-1 for the parts outside the CDR3, the full variable domain is KAGVTQTPRYLIKTRGQQVTLSCSPISGHRSVSWYQQTPGQGLQFLFEYFSETQRNKGNFPGRFSGRQFSNSRSEMNVSTLELGDSALYLCASSLAASNEQFFGPGTRLTVL.

The gene calls are TRBV7-2 and TRBJ2-4; the D gene is possibly TRBD1 (7 bases). Trimming stripped 0 bases from V and 9 bases from J, with 15 bases between. Germline-derived CDR1 and CDR2 are SGHTA and FQGNSA. This CDR3 has 15 amino acids. CDR3 sequence reads: CASSLALGQGGIQYF. The CDR3 DNA sequence: TGTGCCAGCAGCTTAGCCCTAGGGCAGGGGGGCATTCAGTACTTC. Drawing the rest from reference TRBV7-2 and TRBJ2-4, the complete variable domain is GAGVSQSPSNKVTEKGKDVELRCDPISGHTALYWYRQSLGQGLEFLIYFQGNSAPDKSGLPSDRFSAERTGGSVSTLTIQRTQQEDSAVYLCASSLALGQGGIQYFGAGTRLSVL.

The rearrangement uses TRBV4-1 and TRBJ1-5; a weak D match, TRBD1 (5 bases). V lost 1 base, J lost 6 bases, and 7 bases lay in between. Germline values: CDR1 MGHRA, CDR2 YSYEKL. CDR3 length: 13 residues. CDR3: CASSQGQGQPQHF. Here the CDR3 DNA reads TGCGCCAGCAGCCAAGGGCAGGGTCAGCCCCAGCATTTT.

In this sample, this clone turned up once. J is TRBJ2-3 and V is TRBV9, with 12 nucleotides matching TRBD2. Losses at the gene ends were 2 bases for V and 5 bases for J; bases not matched to a gene: 9. The CDR3 totals 17 residues. In germline, CDR1 is SGDLS, CDR2 YYNGEE. CDR3 nucleotides: TGTGCCAGCAGCGTGGGAGGTCTAGCGGGGGGGTTAGATACGCAGTATTTT. This encodes CASSVGGLAGGLDTQYF.

The chain carries TRBV4-3 and TRBJ1-4; D is undetermined. Germline-derived CDR1 and CDR2 are LGHNA and YSLEER. Trimming stripped 1 base from V and 8 bases from J, with 8 bases between. The CDR3 totals 13 residues. CDR3 sequence (DNA): TGCGCCAGCAGCCAAGCAAGTCGGGAAAAACTGTTTTTT. Its translation is CASSQASREKLFF.

This chain joins TRBV18 and TRBJ2-1; D is unresolved. V was shortened by 2 bases and J by 1 base, with 9 bases between the two germline ends. From germline, CDR1 is KGHSH and CDR2 LQKENI. The CDR3 is 15 amino acids. CDR3 region: CASSPGHGSYNEQFF. CDR3 DNA sequence: TGTGCCAGCTCACCAGGGCACGGGTCCTACAATGAGCAGTTCTTC.